The TCR beta chain under discussion was sequenced for a study of blood T cell repertoires in COVID-19. Study-wide background: Spain, Italy and the United States supplied samples that represented acute and convalescent COVID-19. T cells, B-cell-depleted T cells, or PBMCs supplied cDNA or gDNA.

In the authors' methods: Scientists estimated how many nucleated cells there were by amplifying reference gene primers. TCRdb keeps only in-frame clones here, not all; method: immunoSEQ multiplex PCR. V, J and clone size derive from that table, while D and trimming were established from the DNA sequence. Of 250,000 to 300,000 clones listed, around 78% are singletons. There are 16 residues in the CDR3. The germline gives CDR1 MDHEN, CDR2 SYDVKM. Trimming took 5 bases from V and 4 from J, leaving 20 bases between them. Sequencing was performed on peripheral blood. The receptor's source is a man aged 60 to 75 who had recovered from COVID-19. The chain has TRBV28 and TRBJ1-2; a possible D gene is TRBD1 (6 bases). The CDR3 bases are TGTGCCAGCAGTGGGGGTCTGCCTGGACAGAGCTATGGCTACACCTTC. Residues: CASSGGLPGQSYGYTF.